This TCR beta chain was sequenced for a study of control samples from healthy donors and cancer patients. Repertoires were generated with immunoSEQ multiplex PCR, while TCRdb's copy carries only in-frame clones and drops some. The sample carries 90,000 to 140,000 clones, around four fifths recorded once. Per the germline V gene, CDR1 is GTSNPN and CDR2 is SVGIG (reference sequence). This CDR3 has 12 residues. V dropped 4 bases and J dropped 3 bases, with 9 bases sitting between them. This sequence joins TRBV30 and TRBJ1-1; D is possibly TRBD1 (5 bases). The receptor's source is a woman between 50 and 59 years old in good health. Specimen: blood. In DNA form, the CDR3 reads TGTGCCTGGATACGGGGGGACACTGAAGCTTTCTTT. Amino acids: CAWIRGDTEAFF.